The 18 T cell receptor beta chains given below trace back to one sample, sequenced in a study of cytomegalovirus exposure and HLA in healthy donors. Both 60 Vbeta primers and 13 Jbeta primers went into the PCR. Generated by immunoSEQ multiplex PCR, the TCRdb table keeps only in-frame clones and is missing some. The sample consists of more than 70,000 clones, 70% of them appearing once. Sequencing was performed on PBMCs. Receptors originate from a woman aged 45-65 years in good health and CMV-seropositive.

The chain has TRBV27 and TRBJ2-7; 7 bases are shared with TRBD1. The length of the CDR3 is 13 residues. Losses at the gene ends were 4 bases for V and 3 bases for J; bases not matched to a gene: 3. CDR1 and CDR2 from the germline V gene are MNHEY and SMNVEV (reference sequence). The CDR3 bases are TGTGCCAGCAGTTCGACAGGGCTCTACGAGCAGTACTTC. Translation: CASSSTGLYEQYF.

The chain combines TRBV7-9 with TRBJ2-3, with TRBD1 matching 8 bases. This CDR3 has 17 residues. Losses at the gene ends were 4 bases for V and 1 base for J; bases not matched to a gene: 10. Germline V lookup: CDR1 SEHNR, CDR2 FQNEAQ (reference sequence). CDR3 sequence: CASSSAQTGVRTDTQYF. The CDR3 DNA reads as TGTGCCAGCAGCTCAGCACAGACAGGGGTCCGCACAGATACGCAGTATTTT.

V usage is TRBV30 and J usage is TRBJ2-7; TRBD2 is a possible D gene (5 bases). CDR1 is GTSNPN and CDR2 is SVGIG in the germline V gene (reference sequence). Trimming removed 0 bases at V and 5 bases at J, with 14 bases between. The CDR3 is 14 amino acids. The CDR3 DNA follows: TGTGCCTGGAGTGTACTGGGCCCCGGGGACGAGCAGTACTTC. It codes for CAWSVLGPGDEQYF.

The chain recombines TRBV6-1 with TRBJ2-6; TRBD1 might be the D (6 bases). The germline CDR1 and CDR2 sequences are MNHNS and SASEGT. Trimming stripped 3 bases from V and 1 base from J, with 13 bases between. The CDR3 length is 17 residues. In DNA form, the CDR3 reads TGTGCCAGCAGTGACCCCTTGGGGACATCTGGGGCCAACGTCCTGACTTTC. It is translated as CASSDPLGTSGANVLTF.

This sequence joins TRBV7-3 and TRBJ2-5; 7 bases are a match to TRBD2. J lost 2 bases, V lost 5 bases, and 8 bases had no gene match. The CDR3 covers 15 residues. Germline V gene data show CDR1 as SGHTA and CDR2 as FQGTGA. Written as DNA, the CDR3 is TGTGCCAGCAGCCCAAGGGCGGGAGCGCAAGAGACCCAGTACTTC. Protein product: CASSPRAGAQETQYF. Combining the CDR3 with reference TRBV7-3 and TRBJ2-5 gives the whole variable domain GAGVSQTPSNKVTEKGKYVELRCDPISGHTALYWYRQSLGQGPEFLIYFQGTGAADDSGLPNDRFFAVRPEGSVSTLKIQRTERGDSAVYLCASSPRAGAQETQYFGPGTRLLVL.

The chain links TRBV5-1 to TRBJ2-1; D uncertain. The germline V gene encodes CDR1 SGHRS and CDR2 YFSETQ. V lost 2 bases to trimming and J lost 4 bases, with 16 bases between them. This CDR3 region has 16 residues. This chain's CDR3 is CASSLPSNRDYNEQFF. For the CDR3, the DNA is TGCGCCAGCAGCTTACCCTCGAACAGAGATTACAATGAGCAGTTCTTC.

V usage is TRBV7-2 and J usage is TRBJ2-2, with TRBD2 as a possible D gene (5 bases). Germline assignment: CDR1 SGHTA and CDR2 FQGNSA. Trimming cost V 1 base and J 3 bases, with 12 bases left between them. The CDR3 totals 16 residues. The CDR3 DNA follows: TGTGCCAGCAGCTTAGTCGGGGTGTCCGACACCGGGGAGCTGTTTTTT. Protein sequence: CASSLVGVSDTGELFF.

The chain links TRBV7-2 to TRBJ2-7, with D possibly TRBD2 on 6 matching bases. The CDR3 consists of 17 residues. Germline loops: CDR1 SGHTA, CDR2 FQGNSA. V shed 0 bases and J shed 0 bases, with 15 bases lying between them. CDR3 nucleotide sequence: TGTGCCAGCAGCTTAGCGGAGGGAGGACGTAGCTCCTACGAGCAGTACTTC. As protein: CASSLAEGGRSSYEQYF.

The CDR3 region has the DNA TGTGCCAGCAGTGCCCAGCGAGTCTCTGGGGCCAACGTCCTGACTTTC. This translates into CASSAQRVSGANVLTF. The J gene is TRBJ2-6, the V gene TRBV7-2; D call uncertain. Germline lookup yields CDR1 SGHTA and CDR2 FQGNSA. V was trimmed by 6 bases and J by 0 bases, leaving 12 bases between them. This CDR3 has 16 amino acids.

The genes are TRBV19 and TRBJ2-7, with a possible D match to TRBD1 (5 bases). CDR3 size: 14 residues. The germline CDR1 and CDR2 sequences are LNHDA and SQIVND (reference sequence). Trimming removed 6 bases from V and 2 bases from J, with 14 bases in between. The CDR3 DNA is TGTGCCAGTAGCCGATTTCAGGACACCTACGAGCAGTACTTC. This sequence encodes CASSRFQDTYEQYF. Using reference TRBV19 and TRBJ2-7 for the parts outside the CDR3, the full variable domain is DGGITQSPKYLFRKEGQNVTLSCEQNLNHDAMYWYRQDPGQGLRLIYYSQIVNDFQKGDIAEGYSVSREKKESFPLTVTSAQKNPTAFYLCASSRFQDTYEQYFGPGTRLTVT.

The chain combines TRBV5-6 with TRBJ2-7; D may be TRBD1 (6 bases). Germline V gives CDR1 SGHDT, CDR2 YYEEEE. Trimming shortened V by 4 bases and J by 13 bases, and 15 bases separated the two germline ends. The CDR3 sequence is 11 residues long. CDR3 residues: CASSQTGQPYF. In DNA form, the CDR3 reads TGTGCCAGCAGCCAGACAGGTCAGCCTTACTTC.

V and J are TRBV7-3 and TRBJ2-1; D is perhaps TRBD2 (6 bases). The V end lost 1 base, the J end lost 3 bases, and 10 bases lay between the germline ends. Germline V gives CDR1 SGHTA, CDR2 FQGTGA. The CDR3 is 15 amino acids. In nucleotides, the CDR3 is TGTGCCAGCAGCTTAAGTGGAGGGATCTACAATGAGCAGTTCTTC. Protein: CASSLSGGIYNEQFF. The full variable domain, completed using reference TRBV7-3 and TRBJ2-1, is GAGVSQTPSNKVTEKGKYVELRCDPISGHTALYWYRQSLGQGPEFLIYFQGTGAADDSGLPNDRFFAVRPEGSVSTLKIQRTERGDSAVYLCASSLSGGIYNEQFFGPGTRLTVL.

The rearrangement joins TRBV28 to TRBJ2-1, with a possible D match to TRBD1 (6 bases). Germline-derived CDR1 and CDR2 are MDHEN and SYDVKM. The CDR3 loop spans 14 amino acids. V lost 6 bases to trimming and J lost 2 bases, with 11 bases between them. The CDR3 DNA sequence: TGTGCCAGCAGGGCCACAGGGACCTACAATGAGCAGTTCTTC. This codes for CASRATGTYNEQFF.

This clone was seen more than once but under ten times. The chain links TRBV19 to TRBJ1-5; maybe TRBD1 (6 bases). The germline V gene encodes CDR1 LNHDA and CDR2 SQIVND (reference sequence). V lost 7 bases and J 0 bases, leaving 13 bases between the germline ends. The CDR3 runs 15 residues. The CDR3 here is CASNNQGNSNQPQHF. CDR3 sequence (DNA): TGTGCCAGTAATAATCAGGGGAATAGCAATCAGCCCCAGCATTTT.

The table lists this clone with a count of one. The V call is TRBV30, the J call TRBJ1-1; the D gene is possibly TRBD1 (5 bases). Per the germline V gene, CDR1 is GTSNPN and CDR2 is SVGIG (reference sequence). This CDR3 spans 13 amino acids. V lost 0 bases and J 5 bases, leaving 10 bases between the germline ends. The CDR3 protein is CAWSVQGETEAFF. CDR3 DNA sequence: TGTGCCTGGAGTGTACAAGGGGAAACTGAAGCTTTCTTT.

The chain joins TRBV28 to TRBJ1-1; unclear D gene. Germline CDR1 MDHEN, CDR2 SYDVKM. The CDR3 is 13 amino acids. Trimming cost V 6 bases and J 9 bases, with 17 bases left between them. CDR3 bases: TGTGCCAGCAGCCTAATCTGGGCACCTCAAGCTTTCTTT. Its protein is CASSLIWAPQAFF.

The rearrangement links TRBV6-1 to TRBJ2-1; TRBD1 agrees at 9 bases. This CDR3 is 12 amino acids long. J was trimmed by 7 bases and V by 8 bases; bases with no gene match: 3. The germline CDR1 and CDR2 sequences are MNHNS and SASEGT. CDR3 residues: CASVTGGNEQFF. DNA of the CDR3: TGTGCCAGCGTGACAGGGGGGAATGAGCAGTTCTTC.

The chain links TRBV28 to TRBJ2-3; D is unclear. The CDR3 runs to 14 residues. The germline V gene has CDR1 MDHEN and CDR2 SYDVKM. Trimming left V 2 bases short and J 2 bases short, with 8 bases between. CDR3 residues: CASSLDSLTDTQYF. CDR3 bases: TGTGCCAGCAGTTTAGACTCTCTCACAGATACGCAGTATTTT.